The 5 T cell receptor beta chains in this list originate from one sample, sequenced in a study of blood T cell repertoires in COVID-19. Some clones are missing from TCRdb's copy, which holds only in-frame ones; the method was immunoSEQ multiplex PCR. Seen here are 200,000 to 250,000 clones, around nine tenths observed once, and the top ten hold roughly 19%. Material: peripheral blood. All receptors come from a man in his fifties with COVID-19, enrolled during active disease.

The J gene is TRBJ2-1, the V gene TRBV18; 9 nucleotides agree with TRBD2. Germline values: CDR1 KGHSH, CDR2 LQKENI. V trimming: 3 bases; J trimming: 8 bases; junction bases outside the gene matches: 14. The CDR3 is 17 residues long. The CDR3 nucleotides are TGTGCCAGCTCACCGCCCCCCGGGCGGGAGGGAGGGTATGAGCAGTTCTTC. Amino acids: CASSPPPGREGGYEQFF.

J is TRBJ2-1 and V is TRBV27; TRBD2 matches 13 bases. CDR3 size: 16 residues. V gave up 6 bases and J gave up 11 bases; unmatched junction bases: 13. Germline V gene data show CDR1 as MNHEY and CDR2 as SMNVEV (reference sequence). The CDR3 DNA is TGTGCCAGCAGCCGAGGGAGGGGACTAGCGGGATCCCAGCAGTTCTTC. This sequence encodes CASSRGRGLAGSQQFF.

CDR3 DNA: TGTGCCAGCAGCTTACAAGGGCAGGGTGAAGTAACTAACTATGGCTACACCTTC. This gives the protein CASSLQGQGEVTNYGYTF. V usage is TRBV7-9 and J usage is TRBJ1-2, with D possibly TRBD1 on 5 matching bases. V dropped 2 bases and J dropped 0 bases, with 19 bases sitting between them. The germline V gene has CDR1 SEHNR and CDR2 FQNEAQ (reference sequence). The CDR3 loop spans 18 amino acids.

The genes are TRBV30 and TRBJ1-2, with D unclear. V was cut by 3 bases and J by 7 bases, with 15 bases left in between. CDR3 size: 13 residues. CDR1 is GTSNPN, CDR2 SVGIG, per germline (reference sequence). CDR3 sequence: CAWSPLGSGGYTF. As DNA, the CDR3 is TGTGCCTGGAGCCCTTTGGGGAGTGGTGGCTACACCTTC.

The V call is TRBV27, the J call TRBJ2-3; D is unclear. CDR3 length: 16 amino acids. Germline V gene data show CDR1 as MNHEY and CDR2 as SMNVEV (reference sequence). The germline V and J ends were trimmed by 6 bases and 4 bases, with 20 bases remaining between them. CDR3 amino acids: CASSLLILNRPDTQYF. CDR3 DNA: TGTGCCAGCAGCCTCCTAATACTAAATCGACCAGATACGCAGTATTTT.